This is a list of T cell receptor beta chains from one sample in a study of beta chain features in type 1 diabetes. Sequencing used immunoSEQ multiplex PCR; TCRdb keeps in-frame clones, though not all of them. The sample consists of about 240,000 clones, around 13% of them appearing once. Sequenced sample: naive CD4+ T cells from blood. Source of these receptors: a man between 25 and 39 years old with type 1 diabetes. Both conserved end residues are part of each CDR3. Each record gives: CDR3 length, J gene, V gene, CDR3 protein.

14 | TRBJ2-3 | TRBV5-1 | CASSTVEGADTQYF
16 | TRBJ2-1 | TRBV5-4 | CASSTGTLSSYNEQFF
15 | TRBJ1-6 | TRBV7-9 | CASSLEAGTNSPLHF
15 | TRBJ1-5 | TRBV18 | CASSPTGGNNQPQHF
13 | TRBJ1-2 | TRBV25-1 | CASTGQGANGYTF
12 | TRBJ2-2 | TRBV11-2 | CASSLSLVELFF
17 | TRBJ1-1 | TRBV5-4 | CASSSTGSGGVNTEAFF
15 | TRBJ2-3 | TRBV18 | CASSPRTTSTDTQYF
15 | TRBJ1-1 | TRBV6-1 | CASSSGTGGKTEAFF
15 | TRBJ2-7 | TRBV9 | CASSVAGQGDAEQYF
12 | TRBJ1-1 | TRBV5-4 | CASSSARTEAFF
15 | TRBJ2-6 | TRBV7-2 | CASSLDSSGANVLTF
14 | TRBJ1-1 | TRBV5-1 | CASSGGHRNTEAFF
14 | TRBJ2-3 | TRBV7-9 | CASSLVRETDTQYF
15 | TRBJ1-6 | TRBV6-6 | CASSGGTVYNSPLHF
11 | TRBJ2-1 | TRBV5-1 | CASSLDREQFF
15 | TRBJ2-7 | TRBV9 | CASSVGLGVTYEQYF
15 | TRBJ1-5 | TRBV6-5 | CASRPQGLGSQPQHF
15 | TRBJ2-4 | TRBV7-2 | CASRDSGHREGIQYF
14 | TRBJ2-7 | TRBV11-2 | CASSTRQGPYEQYF
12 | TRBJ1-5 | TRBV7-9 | CASSLVQGPQHF
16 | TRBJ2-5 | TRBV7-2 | CASSLDSGRAQETQYF
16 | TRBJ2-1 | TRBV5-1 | CASSPLDRSSYNEQFF
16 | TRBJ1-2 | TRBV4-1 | CASSQDSSGLVYGYTF
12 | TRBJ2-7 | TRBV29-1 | CSAHTGSYEQYF
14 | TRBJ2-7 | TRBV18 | CASSPWEGRNEQYF
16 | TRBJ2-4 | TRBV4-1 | CASSQDRTGWNDIQYF
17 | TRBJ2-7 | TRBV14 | CASSQDGTRDTHYEQYF
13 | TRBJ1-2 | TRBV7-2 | CASSLASGDGYTF
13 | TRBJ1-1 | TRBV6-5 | CASSDRGRAEAFF
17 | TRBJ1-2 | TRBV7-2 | CASSTDSAGGRGAGYTF
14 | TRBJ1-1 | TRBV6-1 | CASSADRGNTEAFF
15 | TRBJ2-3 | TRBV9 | CASSVGQGRTDTQYF
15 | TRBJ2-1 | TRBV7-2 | CASSLAQGEYNEQFF
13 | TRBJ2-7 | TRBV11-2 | CASSWGQNYEQYF
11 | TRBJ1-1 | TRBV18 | CASSPREEAFF
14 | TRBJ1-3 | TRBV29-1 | CSVVPGSSGNTIYF
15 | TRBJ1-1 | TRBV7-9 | CASSHRTAVNTEAFF
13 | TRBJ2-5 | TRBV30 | CAGTVGQGETQYF
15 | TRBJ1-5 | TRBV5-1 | CASSRTGMSNQPQHF
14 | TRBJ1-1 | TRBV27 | CASSYRGFDTEAFF
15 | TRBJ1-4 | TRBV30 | CAWSDTGATNEKLFF
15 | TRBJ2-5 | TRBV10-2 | CASSEAGGSQETQYF
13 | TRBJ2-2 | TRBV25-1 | CASRPRETGELFF
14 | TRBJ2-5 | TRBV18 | CASSPQDYQETQYF